The entry that follows covers one TCR beta chain sequence. Germline V gives CDR1 MGHRA, CDR2 YSYEKL. The CDR3 runs 14 residues. V was trimmed by 6 bases and J by 5 bases, leaving 16 bases between them. Extraction of genomic DNA in unsorted samples used about 90 million PBMCs. The sample is drawn from a study of shared clonotypes between healthy human individuals. Template amounts of roughly 280 ng DNA, around 33,000 T cell genomes, were employed in unsorted PBMC replicate PCRs. Some clones are missing from TCRdb's copy, which holds only in-frame ones; the method was immunoSEQ multiplex PCR. The data hold about half a million clones, with approximately 85% observed a single time.

This sequence originates from a woman aged 35 to 49 in good health. Some clones in this sample may be carry-over from other donors' samples. The sequencing input was PBMCs. The chain recombines TRBV4-1 with TRBJ2-5; the D gene is possibly TRBD2 (5 bases). DNA for the CDR3: TGCGCCAGCAGTCGGAGAACTAGTGGGGAGACCCAGTACTTC. This sequence encodes CASSRRTSGETQYF.